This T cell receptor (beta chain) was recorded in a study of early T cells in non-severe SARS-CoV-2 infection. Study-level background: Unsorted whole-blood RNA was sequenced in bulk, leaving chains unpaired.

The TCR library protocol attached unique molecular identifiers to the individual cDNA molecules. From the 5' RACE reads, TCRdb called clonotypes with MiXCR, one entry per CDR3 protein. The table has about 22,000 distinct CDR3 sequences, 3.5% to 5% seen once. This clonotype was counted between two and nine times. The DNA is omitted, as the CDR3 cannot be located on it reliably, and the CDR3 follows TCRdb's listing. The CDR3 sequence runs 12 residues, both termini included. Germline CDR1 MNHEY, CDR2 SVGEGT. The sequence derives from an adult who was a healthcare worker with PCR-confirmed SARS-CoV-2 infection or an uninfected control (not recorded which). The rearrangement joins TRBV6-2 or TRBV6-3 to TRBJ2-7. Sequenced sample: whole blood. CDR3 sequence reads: CASSPSVREQYF.